These 32 T cell receptor beta chains were sequenced from one sample in a study of cytomegalovirus exposure and HLA in healthy donors. The protocol was immunoSEQ multiplex PCR, while the TCRdb copy is restricted to in-frame clones and leaves out a portion. The sample has approximately 170,000 clones, more than 80% seen once. The sequenced sample consisted of PBMCs. The receptors shown here come from a woman aged 18 to 35 in good health and CMV-seropositive.

The chain recombines TRBV27 with TRBJ2-3; 7 positions agree with TRBD1. Germline V gene data show CDR1 as MNHEY and CDR2 as SMNVEV (reference sequence). V shed 3 bases and J 6 bases; nucleotides not matched to a gene: 3. This CDR3 is 13 amino acids long. The CDR3 bases are TGTGCCAGCAGTTTTTTGACAGGGGATACGCAGTATTTT. Translated: CASSFLTGDTQYF.

The chain has TRBV28 and TRBJ2-1; TRBD2 matches 7 bases. The CDR3 totals 14 residues. Germline CDR1 MDHEN, CDR2 SYDVKM. The ends lost 2 bases at V and 6 bases at J; junction bases unmatched: 4. CDR3 sequence (DNA): TGTGCCAGCAGTTTACCAGGACTAGTCAATGAGCAGTTCTTC. Amino acids: CASSLPGLVNEQFF.

The genes are TRBV9 and TRBJ2-2; 7 bases align to TRBD1. With 2 bases clipped from V and 4 bases from J, the junction kept 5 bases outside the gene matches. CDR3 length: 15 residues. Germline values: CDR1 SGDLS, CDR2 YYNGEE. CDR3 sequence: CASSVRTGATGELFF. CDR3 in DNA: TGTGCCAGCAGCGTCAGGACAGGTGCCACCGGGGAGCTGTTTTTT.

This clone was recorded once. The J gene is TRBJ1-5, the V gene TRBV4-1; a weak D match, TRBD1 (6 bases). This CDR3 is 16 amino acids long. V was shortened by 3 bases and J by 2 bases, with 14 bases between the two germline ends. Germline V CDR1 and CDR2: MGHRA, YSYEKL. The DNA of the CDR3 is TGCGCCAGCAGCCACCCAGGGGTTGACGGCAATCAGCCCCAGCATTTT. It codes for CASSHPGVDGNQPQHF.

The chain employs TRBV7-8 and TRBJ2-5; weak D call: TRBD1 (5 bases). The CDR3 runs 14 residues. V lost 1 base, J lost 3 bases, and 9 bases lay in between. In germline, CDR1 is SGHVS, CDR2 FQNEAQ. CDR3 in amino acids: CASSLETGEETQYF. CDR3 DNA: TGTGCCAGCAGCTTAGAAACAGGCGAAGAGACCCAGTACTTC.

The chain links TRBV12-5 to TRBJ2-7; perhaps TRBD2 as D (6 bases). Germline values: CDR1 LGHNT, CDR2 FRNRAP. CDR3 size: 12 residues. The ends were cut back, 0 bases at V and 7 bases at J, with 7 bases in the middle. The CDR3 DNA is TGTGCTAGTGGTTTGGTCGGGGGAGAGCAGTACTTC. Amino acid sequence: CASGLVGGEQYF.

As DNA, the CDR3 is TGTGCCAGCAGCGACTCTAGCGGGGGGGCCAACGAGCAGTACTTC. This gives the protein CASSDSSGGANEQYF. The chain uses TRBV6-1 and TRBJ2-7; 12 bases are a match to TRBD2. The trim removed 6 bases at V and 5 bases at J, leaving 8 bases unmatched. The CDR3 covers 15 residues. The V gene's germline CDR1 is MNHNS and CDR2 SASEGT.

The chain combines TRBV2 with TRBJ2-1; D call uncertain. Looked up from germline, CDR1 is SNHLY and CDR2 is FYNNEI. V was shortened by 8 bases and J by 5 bases, with 16 bases between the two germline ends. The CDR3 totals 14 residues. The CDR3 DNA is TGTGCCAGCTTCGCAGCGAGAACTCACAATGAGCAGTTCTTC. Encoded protein: CASFAARTHNEQFF.

The V call is TRBV10-2, the J call TRBJ2-1; TRBD2 aligns across 13 bases. V shed 5 bases, J shed 2 bases, and the junction held 3 bases outside the gene matches. The CDR3 is made up of 16 amino acids. Germline V gene lookup returns CDR1 WSHSY and CDR2 SAAADI. In nucleotides, the CDR3 is TGCGCCAGCAGTTCCGGACTAGCGGGAGCCTACAATGAGCAGTTCTTC. The encoded protein is CASSSGLAGAYNEQFF.

This clone has only one observation. J is TRBJ1-1 and V is TRBV18; 7 bases agree with TRBD1. This CDR3 spans 13 amino acids. From germline, CDR1 is KGHSH and CDR2 LQKENI. Trimming removed 3 bases from V and 11 bases from J; junction bases left unmatched: 9. CDR3 in amino acids: CASSPSSTGMAFF. The CDR3 coding sequence is TGTGCCAGCTCACCCTCTTCGACAGGGATGGCTTTCTTT.

This chain links TRBV5-1 with TRBJ2-3; TRBD1 matches 7 bases. This CDR3 contains 15 residues. With V trimmed by 3 bases and J by 0 bases, 4 bases remained unmatched. Germline V lookup: CDR1 SGHRS, CDR2 YFSETQ. The CDR3 sequence is CASSSRDSSTDTQYF. The CDR3, as DNA: TGCGCCAGCAGCTCCCGGGACAGTAGCACAGATACGCAGTATTTT.

This clone was detected only once. CDR3 protein: CASSFGNTEAFF. The CDR3 DNA is TGTGCCAGCAGCTTCGGGAACACTGAAGCTTTCTTT. The gene calls are TRBV5-4 and TRBJ1-1; no clear D. CDR3 length: 12 residues. V was cut by 2 bases and J by 1 base, with 3 bases left in between. In germline, CDR1 is SGHNT, CDR2 YYREEE (reference sequence).

There are a few counts of this clone. The genes are TRBV6-1 and TRBJ2-1; 7 nucleotides match TRBD2. The J segment lost 4 bases and the V segment lost 2 bases, leaving 5 bases of the junction unmatched. Germline lookup yields CDR1 MNHNS and CDR2 SASEGT. This CDR3 has 15 residues. In DNA, the CDR3 is TGTGCCAGCAGTGAAAGGGATAGCGGGTACAATGAGCAGTTCTTC. It encodes CASSERDSGYNEQFF.

The chain has TRBV11-2 and TRBJ2-7, with D maybe TRBD1 (5 bases). The ends were cut back, 4 bases at V and 3 bases at J, with 13 bases in the middle. Looked up from germline, CDR1 is SGHAT and CDR2 is FQNNGV. The length of the CDR3 is 14 residues. CDR3 coding DNA: TGTGCCAGCAGCTCGACTGACAGCCTCTACGAGCAGTACTTC. Translating gives CASSSTDSLYEQYF.

The genes are TRBV15 and TRBJ1-4; D is unclear. The CDR3 length is 15 residues. Germline assignment: CDR1 LNHNV and CDR2 YYDKDF (reference sequence). The ends were cut back, 0 bases at V and 7 bases at J, with 12 bases in the middle. The CDR3 bases are TGTGCCACCAGCAGAGACTCCTCCGGTCCTGAAAAACTGTTTTTT. Residues: CATSRDSSGPEKLFF.

DNA of the CDR3: TGTGCCAGCAGTTTCGAGGGCAGGGGCGATACGCAGTATTTT. It specifies CASSFEGRGDTQYF. The chain is built from TRBV27 and TRBJ2-3, with D possibly being TRBD1 (6 bases). The CDR3 is 14 residues long. V shed 3 bases and J shed 6 bases, with 13 bases lying between them. The germline V gene encodes CDR1 MNHEY and CDR2 SMNVEV (reference sequence).

The V gene is TRBV29-1, the J gene TRBJ2-7; D not certain. V was trimmed by 4 bases and J by 4 bases, leaving 8 bases between them. Germline V gene lookup returns CDR1 SQVTM and CDR2 ANQGSEA. The CDR3 runs to 11 residues. The chain's CDR3 is CSVVSEYEQYF. In DNA, the CDR3 is TGCAGCGTTGTTTCGGAGTACGAGCAGTACTTC.

This sequence joins TRBV4-3 and TRBJ2-1; D possibly corresponds to TRBD2 (6 bases). The germline gives CDR1 LGHNA, CDR2 YSLEER. This CDR3 comprises 15 residues. V gave up 0 bases and J gave up 6 bases, with 12 bases separating them. The chain's CDR3 is CASSQDRDSGNEQFF. As DNA, the CDR3 is TGCGCCAGCAGCCAAGATCGAGATAGCGGCAATGAGCAGTTCTTC.

This chain uses TRBV5-8 with TRBJ2-1, with D possibly being TRBD1 (5 bases). The V gene lost 0 bases and the J gene lost 0 bases, with 13 bases spanning the gap. CDR3 length equals 17 residues. Germline V gene data show CDR1 as SGHTS and CDR2 as YDEGEE. The CDR3 nucleotides read TGTGCCAGCAGCTTGGCGACAGATACCCTCTCCTACAATGAGCAGTTCTTC. It translates to CASSLATDTLSYNEQFF.

This chain uses TRBV5-1 with TRBJ2-1, with D perhaps matching TRBD1 (6 bases). Germline V gives CDR1 SGHRS, CDR2 YFSETQ. This CDR3 spans 16 amino acids. V lost 4 bases and J 7 bases, leaving 21 bases between the germline ends. The CDR3 sequence is CASSLPGRFRGNEQFF. For the CDR3, the DNA is TGCGCCAGCAGCCTTCCCGGGCGGTTCAGGGGTAATGAGCAGTTCTTC.

This chain links TRBV18 with TRBJ1-4; the match to TRBD1 covers 7 bases. J gave up 8 bases and V 3 bases, and 6 bases lay outside the gene matches. This CDR3 is 14 amino acids long. Germline CDR1 reads KGHSH; CDR2 reads LQKENI. The CDR3 sequence: CASSPDRAGEKLFF. CDR3 DNA sequence: TGTGCCAGCTCACCCGACAGGGCGGGAGAAAAACTGTTTTTT.

CDR3 residues: CASSRGPERREQYF. DNA of the CDR3: TGTGCCAGCAGCCGAGGGCCTGAACGGCGGGAGCAGTACTTC. The chain recombines TRBV6-5 with TRBJ2-7, with D maybe TRBD2 (5 bases). V gave up 6 bases and J gave up 7 bases, with 19 bases separating them. Germline V CDR1 and CDR2: MNHEY, SVGAGI. The CDR3 is made up of 14 amino acids.

The gene calls are TRBV5-6 and TRBJ1-2; 7 bases are a match to TRBD1. The CDR3 loop spans 15 amino acids. The germline V gene has CDR1 SGHDT and CDR2 YYEEEE. The junction had 10 bases not matched to a gene; V was cut back by 0 bases and J by 8 bases. CDR3 DNA: TGTGCCAGCAGCTTGGTACGCCTAACAGGGGTCGGCTACACCTTC. Translated, it gives CASSLVRLTGVGYTF.

A remark on this clone: Germline and junction disagree at one end, which may indicate a read error. This chain connects TRBV2 to TRBJ1-6, with TRBD1 matching over 7 bases. CDR1 is SNHLY, CDR2 FYNNEI, per germline. The CDR3 is 17 residues long. CDR3: CASSEGTDFSYNSPLHF. The CDR3 DNA follows: TGTGCCAGCAGCGAAGGGACAGATTTCTCCTATAATTCACCCCTCCACTTT.

This clone was observed a single time. The V and J genes are TRBV6-1 and TRBJ2-5; D call uncertain. CDR1 and CDR2 (germline): MNHNS, SASEGT. Trimming left V 5 bases short and J 4 bases short, with 8 bases between. The CDR3 has 12 residues. The CDR3 DNA reads as TGTGCCAGCAGTCCAGAGGTAGAGACCCAGTACTTC. Protein: CASSPEVETQYF.

The chain uses TRBV9 and TRBJ1-5, with unresolved D. CDR1 and CDR2 from the germline V gene are SGDLS and YYNGEE. V was pared by 3 bases and J by 0 bases, with 7 bases between. This CDR3 spans 14 amino acids. The CDR3 protein is CASSASDSNQPQHF. DNA for the CDR3: TGTGCCAGCAGCGCGAGCGATAGCAATCAGCCCCAGCATTTT.

This sequence joins TRBV29-1 and TRBJ2-7; D perhaps matches TRBD2 (6 bases). The CDR3 spans 13 residues. V lost 4 bases and J lost 0, with 10 bases in between. Per the germline V gene, CDR1 is SQVTM and CDR2 is ANQGSEA. The CDR3 here is CSVAGGDSYEQYF. As DNA, the CDR3 is TGCAGCGTTGCGGGCGGGGACTCCTACGAGCAGTACTTC.

This chain joins TRBV6-6 and TRBJ1-2; TRBD1 matches at 8 bases. Germline loops: CDR1 MNHNY, CDR2 SVGAGI (reference sequence). V dropped 2 bases and J dropped 6; count of bases not matched to a gene: 5. This CDR3 is 14 amino acids long. The CDR3, as DNA: TGTGCCAGCAGTTACCCGGACAGGGAGGATGGCTACACCTTC. This sequence encodes CASSYPDREDGYTF.

The J gene is TRBJ2-7, the V gene TRBV2, with 7 bases identical to TRBD2. This CDR3 is 13 amino acids long. Germline loops: CDR1 SNHLY, CDR2 FYNNEI. V lost 3 bases to trimming and J lost 2 bases; unmatched junction nucleotides: 1. The CDR3 loop reads CASSDAGAYEQYF. The CDR3, as DNA: TGTGCCAGCAGTGATGCGGGAGCCTACGAGCAGTACTTC.

This chain links TRBV7-9 with TRBJ2-7; 8 nucleotides match TRBD1. The V gene's germline CDR1 is SEHNR and CDR2 FQNEAQ (reference sequence). This CDR3 spans 14 amino acids. J lost 3 bases, V lost 5 bases, and 6 bases had no gene match. The CDR3, as DNA: TGTGCCAGCAGCCCGCGGGACAGGATCTACGAGCAGTACTTC. Protein product: CASSPRDRIYEQYF.

J is TRBJ2-2 and V is TRBV19; D remains ambiguous. CDR1 and CDR2 from the germline V gene are LNHDA and SQIVND (reference sequence). Trimming shortened V by 1 base and J by 5 bases, and 5 bases separated the two germline ends. The CDR3 extends over 13 amino acids. This CDR3 is CASSIARTGELFF. The CDR3 DNA sequence: TGTGCCAGTAGTATAGCCCGGACCGGGGAGCTGTTTTTT. The whole variable domain, filled in from reference TRBV19 and TRBJ2-2, reads DGGITQSPKYLFRKEGQNVTLSCEQNLNHDAMYWYRQDPGQGLRLIYYSQIVNDFQKGDIAEGYSVSREKKESFPLTVTSAQKNPTAFYLCASSIARTGELFFGEGSRLTVL.

This clone was detected only a few times. The rearrangement joins TRBV27 to TRBJ1-5, with 10 bases that match TRBD1. CDR3 length equals 13 residues. Looked up from germline, CDR1 is MNHEY and CDR2 is SMNVEV (reference sequence). V lost 7 bases, J lost 8 bases, and 5 bases stayed unmatched. CDR3 in amino acids: CASTAGQGKPQHF. For the CDR3, the DNA is TGTGCCAGCACCGCGGGACAGGGGAAGCCCCAGCATTTT.